The 25 T cell receptor beta chains presented below share a single source sample, sequenced in a study of blood T cells in healthy people across ages. Primed by a sample-barcoded 5' primer and a J-beta primer mix, a second PCR proceeded for about 7 to 11 cycles. MiXCR, applied by TCRdb to the 5' RACE reads, yields one record per CDR3 protein. This sample has fewer than 2,000,000 distinct CDR3 sequences, with approximately 40% found just once. The sample consisted of blood. Receptors originate from a human donor in good health.

The chain combines TRBV4-3 with TRBJ2-3; no reliable D call. In germline, CDR1 is LGHNA, CDR2 YSLEER. The length of the CDR3 is 14 residues. The ends were cut back, 3 bases at V and 2 bases at J, with 9 bases in the middle. CDR3 protein: CASSQVTLTDTQYF. In DNA, the CDR3 is TGCGCCAGCAGCCAGGTGACTCTCACAGATACGCAGTATTTT.

V gene TRBV29-1 combines with J gene TRBJ2-7, with 9 bases aligning to TRBD2. The CDR3 runs 13 residues. J was trimmed by 4 bases and V by 7 bases; bases with no gene match: 8. Germline V lookup: CDR1 SQVTM, CDR2 ANQGSEA. The CDR3 DNA is TGCAGCGCCGCGGGAGGGAGCGTATACGAGCAGTACTTC. This gives the protein CSAAGGSVYEQYF.

V is TRBV4-3 and J is TRBJ2-5; D might be TRBD1 (6 bases). CDR3 length: 16 amino acids. Per the germline V gene, CDR1 is LGHNA and CDR2 is YSLEER. The V end was cut by 2 bases, the J end by 2 bases, with 15 bases between. The CDR3 here is CASSQSLARGQETQYF. The CDR3 DNA follows: TGCGCCAGCAGCCAATCCCTTGCCAGGGGACAAGAGACCCAGTACTTC.

This chain joins TRBV10-3 and TRBJ2-6; the D is unclear. CDR1 ENHRY and CDR2 SYGVKD come from the germline V gene. The V and J ends lost 7 bases and 0 bases respectively, with 7 bases between them. CDR3 size: 14 residues. The CDR3 DNA sequence: TGTGCCATCAAGTCTCTCTCTGGGGCCAACGTCCTGACTTTC. Encoded protein: CAIKSLSGANVLTF.

This clonotype was observed a few times. The chain carries TRBV7-2 and TRBJ2-7; no reliable D call. Germline lookup yields CDR1 SGHTA and CDR2 FQGNSA. This CDR3 has 14 residues. Between the trimmed V and J ends, which lost 11 bases and 3 bases, there was a span of 20 bases. The CDR3 sequence: CASSVDHDLYEQYF. The CDR3 DNA reads TGTGCCTCCTCCGTGGACCACGACCTCTACGAGCAGTACTTC.

This clonotype has a handful of counts. The chain carries TRBV6-6 and TRBJ2-5, with 10 bases lining up with TRBD2. V trimming: 6 bases; J trimming: 2 bases; junction bases outside the gene matches: 9. The CDR3 contains 16 residues. CDR1 and CDR2 from the germline V gene are MNHNY and SVGAGI (reference sequence). CDR3 DNA sequence: TGTGCCAGCAGCTCCCCTCTAGCGGGGGCTCAAGAGACCCAGTACTTC. Its protein is CASSSPLAGAQETQYF.

The chain combines TRBV29-1 with TRBJ1-1; D possibly corresponds to TRBD1 (5 bases). CDR3 length: 13 residues. V lost 3 bases and J lost 3, with 11 bases in between. Germline assignment: CDR1 SQVTM and CDR2 ANQGSEA. CDR3 sequence (DNA): TGCAGCGTTGACTCAGGGATGGACACTGAAGCTTTCTTT. Translating it yields CSVDSGMDTEAFF. Together with reference TRBV29-1 and TRBJ1-1, the CDR3 gives the full variable domain: SAVISQKPSRDICQRGTSLTIQCQVDSQVTMMFWYRQQPGQSLTLIATANQGSEATYESGFVIDKFPISRPNLTFSTLTVSNMSPEDSSIYLCSVDSGMDTEAFFGQGTRLTVV.

V usage is TRBV2 and J usage is TRBJ2-1, with 11 bases lining up with TRBD2. The CDR3 is 13 residues long. Trimming removed 5 bases from V and 10 bases from J; junction bases left unmatched: 4. CDR1 is SNHLY, CDR2 FYNNEI, per germline. This CDR3 is CASSPGLAAEQFF. The DNA for the CDR3 is TGTGCCAGCAGTCCGGGACTAGCGGCCGAGCAGTTCTTC.

The CDR3 nucleotides are TGTGCCAGCAGCCAGCGCTTAAAATACAATGAGCAGTTCTTC. Amino acids: CASSQRLKYNEQFF. This chain uses TRBV3-1 with TRBJ2-1; D remains ambiguous. The germline V and J ends were trimmed by 3 bases and 4 bases, with 10 bases remaining between them. The CDR3 has 14 residues. Germline values: CDR1 LGHDT, CDR2 YNNKEL (reference sequence).

This rearrangement joins TRBV7-9 to TRBJ2-1; the D gene is possibly TRBD1 (7 bases). V was shortened by 5 bases and J by 8 bases, with 19 bases between the two germline ends. This CDR3 region has 15 residues. Germline CDR1 is SEHNR and CDR2 is FQNEAQ (reference sequence). The CDR3 region is CASSPGRGTADEQFF. For the CDR3, the DNA is TGTGCCAGCAGCCCAGGCCGCGGGACAGCGGATGAGCAGTTCTTC.

This sequence joins TRBV28 and TRBJ2-7; D may be TRBD2 (5 bases). The V gene lost 7 bases and the J gene lost 3 bases, with 13 bases spanning the gap. This CDR3 region has 13 residues. CDR1 MDHEN and CDR2 SYDVKM come from the germline V gene. CDR3 in DNA: TGTGCCAGCAATCCGGAGGCGAACTACGAGCAGTACTTC. Translation: CASNPEANYEQYF.

The chain carries TRBV18 and TRBJ2-1; 11 nucleotides align to TRBD2. The J segment lost 8 bases and the V segment lost 2 bases, leaving 8 bases of the junction unmatched. Germline-derived CDR1 and CDR2 are KGHSH and LQKENI. This CDR3 is built from 16 residues. Here the CDR3 reads CASSPGTSGLKDEQFF. Here the CDR3 DNA reads TGTGCCAGCTCACCAGGGACTAGCGGCCTTAAGGATGAGCAGTTCTTC.

The chain joins TRBV29-1 to TRBJ2-3; TRBD2 matches at 7 bases. Germline V gene sequence: CDR1 SQVTM, CDR2 ANQGSEA. The CDR3 is made up of 14 amino acids. V lost 1 base to trimming and J lost 6 bases; unmatched junction nucleotides: 7. The CDR3, as DNA: TGCAGCGTTGAAGGCGGGGGTTCTCATGATACGCAGTATTTT. Protein: CSVEGGGSHDTQYF.

The J gene is TRBJ1-1, the V gene TRBV7-9; unclear D gene. Trimming cost V 5 bases and J 1 base, with 23 bases left between them. Germline-derived CDR1 and CDR2 are SEHNR and FQNEAQ (reference sequence). The CDR3 spans 18 residues. CDR3 nucleotide sequence: TGTGCCAGCAGCCCATCGTCCCCGCACCGATTTCCGAACACTGAAGCTTTCTTT. Its translation is CASSPSSPHRFPNTEAFF.

This clonotype has more than one count but fewer than ten. The chain couples TRBV13 to TRBJ2-3, with D perhaps matching TRBD1 (5 bases). Trimming took off 2 bases at V and 5 bases at J, with 14 bases between the two ends. Germline V gene sequence: CDR1 PRHDT, CDR2 FYEKMQ (reference sequence). The CDR3 runs 15 residues. This CDR3 is CASSLLAGPGDTQYF. As DNA, the CDR3 is TGTGCCAGCAGCTTATTAGCAGGGCCGGGAGATACGCAGTATTTT.

This clonotype was picked up a small number of times. The chain has TRBV27 and TRBJ1-2; 10 nucleotides agree with TRBD1. This CDR3 comprises 16 residues. Germline V gene data show CDR1 as MNHEY and CDR2 as SMNVEV (reference sequence). J lost 8 bases, V lost 0 bases, and 9 bases had no gene match. CDR3 coding DNA: TGTGCCAGCAGTTTATCGTCCATGACAGGGGGCAAGGGCTACACCTTC. It specifies CASSLSSMTGGKGYTF.

This clonotype showed up many times. This rearrangement joins TRBV20-1 to TRBJ1-2; D gene uncertain. V shed 3 bases and J shed 8 bases, with 19 bases lying between them. Germline loops: CDR1 DFQATT, CDR2 SNEGSKA (reference sequence). The CDR3 has 14 amino acids. The CDR3 DNA follows: TGCAGTGCTAGTTTGCGTGGTTTGGCAAAGGGCTACACCTTC. Translation gives CSASLRGLAKGYTF.

This clonotype has at least ten counts. The chain has TRBV7-2 and TRBJ2-3; D remains unclear. The length of the CDR3 is 15 residues. The germline gives CDR1 SGHTA, CDR2 FQGNSA. V was pared by 1 base and J by 0 bases, with 8 bases between. DNA for the CDR3: TGTGCCAGCAGCTTAGGCACCCTTAGCACAGATACGCAGTATTTT. It codes for CASSLGTLSTDTQYF.

The gene calls are TRBV6-2 or TRBV6-3 and TRBJ2-1; 15 nucleotides agree with TRBD2. CDR3 length: 18 residues. Germline-derived CDR1 and CDR2 are MNHEY and SVGEGT. Trimming at V came to 6 bases and at J to 0 bases, leaving 6 bases not matched to a gene. The CDR3 here is CASRGLAGGSSSYNEQFF. DNA for the CDR3: TGTGCCAGCAGGGGACTAGCGGGGGGATCGAGCTCCTACAATGAGCAGTTCTTC.

This clonotype was counted only a few times. The chain recombines TRBV11-2 with TRBJ2-1; 10 bases match TRBD2. The CDR3 contains 15 residues. The J segment lost 7 bases and the V segment lost 4 bases, leaving 7 bases of the junction unmatched. Germline V gives CDR1 SGHAT, CDR2 FQNNGV. The CDR3 DNA follows: TGTGCCAGCAGCTCCCTCGGGACTAGCGTAAATGAGCAGTTCTTC. It translates to CASSSLGTSVNEQFF.

V and J are TRBV7-9 and TRBJ1-1; TRBD1 matches 9 bases. V lost 5 bases, J lost 1 base, and 8 bases stayed unmatched. The CDR3 loop spans 16 amino acids. CDR1 is SEHNR and CDR2 is FQNEAQ in the germline V gene (reference sequence). CDR3 sequence reads: CASSHPTGGRNTEAFF. DNA for the CDR3: TGTGCCAGCAGCCATCCGACAGGGGGTCGGAACACTGAAGCTTTCTTT.

The chain is built from TRBV29-1 and TRBJ2-1; D assignment may be TRBD1 or TRBD2 (5 bases each). The germline CDR1 and CDR2 sequences are SQVTM and ANQGSEA. This CDR3 spans 14 amino acids. Here the CDR3 reads CNVTPGPNYNEQFF. CDR3 DNA sequence: TGCAACGTCACACCGGGACCGAACTACAATGAGCAGTTCTTC.

The chain recombines TRBV7-2 with TRBJ2-5; 8 nucleotides match TRBD1. CDR1 and CDR2 from the germline V gene are SGHTA and FQGNSA. Trimming cost V 5 bases and J 11 bases; bases outside gene matches: 13. The CDR3 consists of 14 residues. Written as DNA, the CDR3 is TGTGCCAGCAGCCCCTGGACAGGGCCCAACAAGCAGTACTTC. It translates to CASSPWTGPNKQYF.

This clonotype was counted a few times. The gene calls are TRBV4-1 and TRBJ2-1, with D possibly being TRBD1 (6 bases). The CDR3 is made up of 16 amino acids. Deletions cut 4 bases from V and 2 bases from J, with 15 bases between. Germline V gives CDR1 MGHRA, CDR2 YSYEKL. CDR3 protein: CASSPVQGFTYNEQFF. In DNA, the CDR3 is TGCGCCAGCAGCCCAGTTCAGGGGTTTACCTACAATGAGCAGTTCTTC.

The CDR3 region is CSASATSGGALEETQYF. CDR3 bases: TGCAGTGCTAGTGCCACTAGCGGGGGGGCATTAGAAGAGACCCAGTACTTC. The genes are TRBV20-1 and TRBJ2-5, with 13 bases that match TRBD2. V lost 3 bases to trimming and J lost 3 bases; unmatched junction nucleotides: 10. Germline V gene data show CDR1 as DFQATT and CDR2 as SNEGSKA (reference sequence). The CDR3 sequence is 17 residues long.